Below, 3 T cell receptor beta chains from the same sample are listed, as sequenced in a study of radiation and T cells in renal cell carcinoma. Sequenced by immunoSEQ multiplex PCR; TCRdb stores in-frame clones only, minus some. The sample includes 45,000 to 65,000 clones, 60% to 85% of them seen just once. Sample time point: baseline pretreatment blood. Treatment indicated: 15 Gy SBRT to primary tumor, nephrectomy 4 weeks later. The input for sequencing was blood, taken from a patient whose treatment included radiotherapy and nephrectomy. These receptors were collected from a man in his sixties with renal cell carcinoma.

This clone was detected ten times or more. As DNA, the CDR3 is TGTGCCAGCAGGAAAAGACAGGGGGTAGAGGAGCAGTTCTTC. It translates to CASRKRQGVEEQFF. The rearrangement links TRBV7-9 to TRBJ2-1; 9 bases line up with TRBD1. The CDR3 has 14 amino acids. The trim removed 6 bases at V and 10 bases at J, leaving 10 bases unmatched. CDR1 SEHNR and CDR2 FQNEAQ come from the germline V gene (reference sequence).

J is TRBJ2-2 and V is TRBV14; 10 bases align to TRBD2. The CDR3 is 18 amino acids. Per the germline V gene, CDR1 is SGHDN and CDR2 is FVKESK. Trimming removed 1 base from V and 6 bases from J; junction bases left unmatched: 11. DNA for the CDR3: TGTGCCAGCAGCCAAGCGGGATGGCTAGCGGGAGCTTCCGGGGAGCTGTTTTTT. Translated: CASSQAGWLAGASGELFF.

V usage is TRBV10-1 and J usage is TRBJ1-1; D remains ambiguous. Trimming removed 6 bases at V and 0 bases at J, with 11 bases between. CDR3 size: 14 residues. Germline-derived CDR1 and CDR2 are WNHNN and SYGVQD (reference sequence). DNA for the CDR3: TGCGCCAGCAGCGAAACAGAAATGAACACTGAAGCTTTCTTT. It codes for CASSETEMNTEAFF.